One and the same sample provided the 23 T cell receptor beta chains below, sequenced in a study of Ad26.COV2.S vaccination and SARS-CoV-2 variants. Produced via immunoSEQ multiplex PCR; TCRdb's table is partial and in-frame only. This sample has over 85,000 clones, with about three quarters found just once. Sequencing used peripheral blood, obtained after recovery from COVID-19. Every receptor here comes from a human donor who had recovered from COVID-19.

As to this clone: The junction departs from the called germline gene at one end, perhaps through a read error. The chain joins TRBV29-1 to TRBJ2-7; TRBD1 aligns across 12 bases. This CDR3 comprises 16 residues. The germline CDR1 and CDR2 sequences are SQVTM and ANQGSEA. CDR3 sequence: CSVEGRSRDRGRIMNF. The CDR3, as DNA: TGCAGCGTTGAGGGACGATCCCGGGACAGGGGGCGAATTATGAACTTC.

The genes are TRBV28 and TRBJ1-3; D unresolved. With 4 bases removed from V and 0 bases from J, the gap between germline ends came to 10 bases. This CDR3 has 15 residues. CDR1 is MDHEN and CDR2 is SYDVKM in the germline V gene. The CDR3 nucleotides read TGTGCCAGCAGTTCCCCCGGTTTCTCTGGAAACACCATATATTTT. This translates into CASSSPGFSGNTIYF.

The genes are TRBV7-9 and TRBJ2-3; tentatively, D is TRBD1 or TRBD2 (5 bases each). Germline V gene sequence: CDR1 SEHNR, CDR2 FQNEAQ (reference sequence). This CDR3 is 14 amino acids long. V was cut by 5 bases and J by 8 bases, with 17 bases left in between. The CDR3 DNA follows: TGTGCCAGCAGCCCAGGGACCTCTGTGGGTACGCAGTATTTT. Amino acids: CASSPGTSVGTQYF. The full variable domain, in which reference TRBV7-9 and TRBJ2-3 provide the parts outside the CDR3, is DTGVSQNPRHKITKRGQNVTFRCDPISEHNRLYWYRQTLGQGPEFLTYFQNEAQLEKSRLLSDRFSAERPKGSFSTLEIQRTEQGDSAMYLCASSPGTSVGTQYFGPGTRLTVL.

The rearrangement links TRBV24-1 to TRBJ2-5; no clear D. CDR1 and CDR2 (germline): KGHDR, SFDVKD. Trimming left V 3 bases short and J 1 base short, with 8 bases between. This CDR3 is 14 amino acids long. The CDR3 DNA reads as TGTGCCACCAGTGATCGCCGAACCCAAGAGACCCAGTACTTC. It encodes CATSDRRTQETQYF.

The chain recombines TRBV7-9 with TRBJ2-5; D gene unclear. The germline CDR1 and CDR2 sequences are SEHNR and FQNEAQ (reference sequence). V lost 6 bases and J lost 5, with 10 bases in between. CDR3 length: 12 amino acids. Written as DNA, the CDR3 is TGTGCCAGCAGTCAAAATCAGGAGACCCAGTACTTC. Translated: CASSQNQETQYF.

In this sample, this clone turned up a few times. This chain uses TRBV6-5 with TRBJ1-2; 7 bases align to TRBD1. The CDR3 runs to 13 residues. Trimming cost V 8 bases and J 4 bases; bases outside gene matches: 7. Germline lookup yields CDR1 MNHEY and CDR2 SVGAGI. The DNA for the CDR3 is TGTGCCAGCCGGACAGGTAGTCCCTATGGCTACACCTTC. This translates into CASRTGSPYGYTF.

This clone turned up a few times. The chain is built from TRBV9 and TRBJ2-2; the match to TRBD1 covers 8 bases. From germline, CDR1 is SGDLS and CDR2 YYNGEE. V lost 4 bases to trimming and J lost 1 base; unmatched junction nucleotides: 6. This CDR3 is built from 16 residues. The CDR3 nucleotides are TGTGCCAGCAGCCCTAGGACAGGGATGAACACCGGGGAGCTGTTTTTT. Translation gives CASSPRTGMNTGELFF.

The rearrangement joins TRBV7-2 to TRBJ1-1; D not resolved. The CDR3 totals 14 residues. Germline CDR1 SGHTA, CDR2 FQGNSA. Trimming left V 3 bases short and J 8 bases short, with 16 bases between. The CDR3 here is CASSFSRSVGEAFF. The CDR3 coding sequence is TGTGCCAGCAGCTTCAGCAGGTCGGTTGGGGAAGCTTTCTTT.

This chain links TRBV2 with TRBJ2-1; D might be TRBD1 or TRBD2, each matching 6 bases. Germline values: CDR1 SNHLY, CDR2 FYNNEI. Between the trimmed V and J ends, which lost 7 bases and 5 bases, there was a span of 18 bases. The CDR3 extends over 15 amino acids. This chain's CDR3 is CASKLQVGGNNEQFF. The CDR3 coding sequence is TGTGCCAGCAAACTACAGGTAGGGGGGAACAATGAGCAGTTCTTC. Full variable domain (rest looked up from reference TRBV2 and TRBJ2-1): EPEVTQTPSHQVTQMGQEVILRCVPISNHLYFYWYRQILGQKVEFLVSFYNNEISEKSEIFDDQFSVERPDGSNFTLKIRSTKLEDSAMYFCASKLQVGGNNEQFFGPGTRLTVL.

The chain is built from TRBV7-9 and TRBJ1-5; no definite D call. The germline CDR1 and CDR2 sequences are SEHNR and FQNEAQ (reference sequence). V was pared by 1 base and J by 6 bases, with 4 bases between. The CDR3 is 12 residues long. Here the CDR3 reads CASSLDAQPQHF. In nucleotides, the CDR3 is TGTGCCAGCAGCTTAGATGCTCAGCCCCAGCATTTT.

The chain recombines TRBV7-2 with TRBJ1-5; D is possibly TRBD1 (5 bases). Trimming removed 1 base from V and 5 bases from J, with 21 bases in between. This CDR3 region has 18 residues. Germline V CDR1 and CDR2: SGHTA, FQGNSA. The CDR3 protein is CASSLEFTTGSLYQPQHF. The CDR3 coding sequence is TGTGCCAGCAGCTTAGAATTCACAACAGGATCCCTTTATCAGCCCCAGCATTTT.

This rearrangement joins TRBV10-3 to TRBJ1-6; TRBD1 might be the D (5 bases). The germline gives CDR1 ENHRY, CDR2 SYGVKD. CDR3 length equals 14 residues. The V end lost 6 bases, the J end lost 7 bases, and 13 bases lay between the germline ends. The DNA for the CDR3 is TGTGCCATCAGCCCGGGACCGCAGAATTCACCCCTCCACTTT. It is translated as CAISPGPQNSPLHF.

The chain is built from TRBV6-1 and TRBJ1-2; D is perhaps TRBD1 (5 bases). CDR3 length: 17 residues. Germline V gives CDR1 MNHNS, CDR2 SASEGT. Trimming shortened V by 0 bases and J by 4 bases, and 18 bases separated the two germline ends. The CDR3 DNA reads TGTGCCAGCAGTGAAGCGCCCCAGACAGTTTACCCCTATGGCTACACCTTC. Amino acid sequence: CASSEAPQTVYPYGYTF.

Comment on this clone: At one end the junction does not follow the germline gene, possibly because of a read error. V is TRBV19 and J is TRBJ1-1; D remains ambiguous. The V gene's germline CDR1 is LNHDA and CDR2 SQIVND (reference sequence). The length of the CDR3 is 14 residues. The CDR3 here is CASSMNFGNPEAFF. CDR3 nucleotides: TGTGCCAGTAGTATGAATTTTGGGAACCCTGAAGCTTTCTTT.

The V gene is TRBV11-2, the J gene TRBJ1-4; D may be TRBD1 (6 bases). Germline values: CDR1 SGHAT, CDR2 FQNNGV. The CDR3 is 14 residues long. V was pared by 7 bases and J by 8 bases, with 17 bases between. CDR3: CASTREQGGEKLFF. The CDR3 coding sequence is TGTGCCAGCACCCGGGAACAGGGAGGAGAAAAACTGTTTTTT.

The V gene is TRBV5-6, the J gene TRBJ1-1; unclear D gene. The CDR3 is 14 amino acids. The germline gives CDR1 SGHDT, CDR2 YYEEEE. V was trimmed by 2 bases and J by 1 base, leaving 9 bases between them. The CDR3 nucleotides read TGTGCCAGCAGCTTTCGAAAGAGGAACACTGAAGCTTTCTTT. It translates to CASSFRKRNTEAFF.

This sequence joins TRBV5-1 and TRBJ1-3; D is possibly TRBD1 (6 bases). V lost 0 bases, J lost 1 base, and 17 bases lay in between. The CDR3 has 18 amino acids. Germline V gives CDR1 SGHRS, CDR2 YFSETQ. CDR3 sequence: CASSLGGTGLGSGNTIYF. CDR3 nucleotide sequence: TGCGCCAGCAGCTTGGGTGGTACAGGGCTGGGGTCTGGAAACACCATATATTTT.

The chain has TRBV29-1 and TRBJ2-1; possibly TRBD1 or TRBD2 for D (6 bases each). Deletions cut 5 bases from V and 5 bases from J, with 22 bases between. Germline V gene data show CDR1 as SQVTM and CDR2 as ANQGSEA. This CDR3 comprises 16 residues. In nucleotides, the CDR3 is TGCAGCGTTCGAAAATCGGGGGACACCCTAAACAATGAGCAGTTCTTC. Its protein is CSVRKSGDTLNNEQFF.

This clone has only a few counts. CDR3 DNA: TGCAGCGTAGAGAAGACAGAGACTGAAGCTTTCTTT. Translation gives CSVEKTETEAFF. This sequence joins TRBV29-1 and TRBJ1-1, with D maybe TRBD1 (5 bases). Trimming removed 6 bases at V and 5 bases at J, with 13 bases between. The length of the CDR3 is 12 residues. Germline values: CDR1 SQVTM, CDR2 ANQGSEA.

The V and J genes are TRBV28 and TRBJ2-4; 7 nucleotides agree with TRBD2. The CDR3 sequence is 17 residues long. V lost 6 bases and J lost 2; bases outside the gene matches: 13. Germline V gene sequence: CDR1 MDHEN, CDR2 SYDVKM. CDR3 nucleotides: TGTGCCAGCAGCCCGAGTTCCTTCGGGAGGACCAAAAACATTCAGTACTTC. This codes for CASSPSSFGRTKNIQYF.

This chain uses TRBV30 with TRBJ1-1; 9 positions match TRBD1. There are 16 residues in the CDR3. Germline V gives CDR1 GTSNPN, CDR2 SVGIG (reference sequence). Unmatched junction bases numbered 12, after V lost 2 bases and J lost 5 bases. CDR3: CAWSRWDREFATEAFF. The DNA of the CDR3 is TGTGCCTGGAGTCGGTGGGACAGGGAATTTGCTACTGAAGCTTTCTTT.

This clone came up a few times. This chain joins TRBV2 and TRBJ1-6, with no clear D. The ends were cut back, 6 bases at V and 8 bases at J, with 14 bases in the middle. The germline V gene encodes CDR1 SNHLY and CDR2 FYNNEI. The CDR3 length is 14 residues. The CDR3 DNA follows: TGTGCCAGCAGGCCGGGGTTTATGGATTCACCCCTCCACTTT. Translating gives CASRPGFMDSPLHF.

The V and J genes are TRBV25-1 and TRBJ1-4; the D gene is possibly TRBD1 (5 bases). Germline V gene data show CDR1 as MGHDK and CDR2 as SYGVNS. This CDR3 contains 14 residues. V lost 7 bases to trimming and J lost 7 bases, with 16 bases between them. The CDR3 here is CASTKGLRGEKLFF. For the CDR3, the DNA is TGTGCCAGCACCAAGGGACTGCGCGGTGAAAAACTGTTTTTT.